The 32 T cell receptor beta chains given below trace back to one sample, sequenced in a study of blood T cell repertoires in COVID-19. TCRdb keeps only in-frame clones here, not all; method: immunoSEQ multiplex PCR. The sample yields approximately 250,000 clones, around nine tenths seen once. Sequencing input: peripheral blood. The source of these receptors is a woman in her sixties or seventies with COVID-19, enrolled during active disease.

Of note for this clone: The same CDR3 also results from other DNA sequences found in this sample. The chain joins TRBV5-1 to TRBJ2-2, with 7 bases aligning to TRBD1. V lost 0 bases and J lost 5; bases outside the gene matches: 4. CDR3 length: 15 residues. The germline CDR1 and CDR2 sequences are SGHRS and YFSETQ. The DNA of the CDR3 is TGCGCCAGCAGCTTGGGGACAGGTGGGACCGGGGAGCTGTTTTTT. Its translation: CASSLGTGGTGELFF.

This chain connects TRBV30 to TRBJ1-3, with TRBD1 as a possible D gene (5 bases). The CDR3 loop spans 13 amino acids. CDR1 and CDR2 (germline): GTSNPN, SVGIG (reference sequence). V dropped 4 bases and J dropped 2 bases, with 9 bases sitting between them. CDR3 sequence (DNA): TGTGCCTGGACGGCAGGGCCTGGAAACACCATATATTTT. Protein sequence: CAWTAGPGNTIYF. Combining the CDR3 with reference TRBV30 and TRBJ1-3 gives the whole variable domain SQTIHQWPATLVQPVGSPLSLECTVEGTSNPNLYWYRQAAGRGLQLLFYSVGIGQISSEVPQNLSASRPQDRQFILSSKKLLLSDSGFYLCAWTAGPGNTIYFGEGSWLTVV.

This chain joins TRBV7-8 and TRBJ1-5; D unclear. V was clipped by 6 bases and J by 7 bases, with 16 bases between them. The CDR3 consists of 14 residues. Looked up from germline, CDR1 is SGHVS and CDR2 is FQNEAQ. CDR3 loop: CASSRSGRDQPQHF. The CDR3, as DNA: TGTGCCAGCAGTCGATCTGGGCGCGACCAGCCCCAGCATTTT. The whole variable domain, remainder taken from reference TRBV7-8 and TRBJ1-5, is GAGVSQSPRYKVAKRGQDVALRCDPISGHVSLFWYQQALGQGPEFLTYFQNEAQLDKSGLPSDRFFAERPEGSVSTLKIQRTQQEDSAVYLCASSRSGRDQPQHFGDGTRLSIL.

As for this clone: The sample holds other DNA sequences that translate to the same CDR3. In DNA form, the CDR3 reads TGTGCCAGTAGCCCTCGGACTAGCGGGGGCTCCTACGAGCAGTACTTC. The encoded protein is CASSPRTSGGSYEQYF. This rearrangement joins TRBV19 to TRBJ2-7; 13 nucleotides match TRBD2. Germline values: CDR1 LNHDA, CDR2 SQIVND (reference sequence). Losses at the gene ends were 6 bases for V and 0 bases for J; bases not matched to a gene: 5. The CDR3 loop spans 16 amino acids.

The chain couples TRBV7-3 to TRBJ1-1; no reliable D call. This CDR3 region has 13 residues. CDR1 is SGHTA, CDR2 FQGTGA, per germline. V was pared by 3 bases and J by 4 bases, with 9 bases between. In DNA, the CDR3 is TGTGCCAGCAGCTTTACTGCGGGCACTGAAGCTTTCTTT. This sequence encodes CASSFTAGTEAFF.

V is TRBV6-5 and J is TRBJ1-6; possibly TRBD1 for D (5 bases). Deletions cut 6 bases from V and 8 bases from J, with 11 bases between. The CDR3 contains 13 residues. Germline CDR1 is MNHEY and CDR2 is SVGAGI. This CDR3 reads CASRRGVDSPLHF. The CDR3, as DNA: TGTGCCAGCAGGCGGGGGGTTGATTCACCCCTCCACTTT.

The genes are TRBV6-5 and TRBJ1-3; possible D gene TRBD1, 5 bases. This CDR3 is 14 amino acids long. Germline-derived CDR1 and CDR2 are MNHEY and SVGAGI. Trimming took 8 bases from V and 0 from J, leaving 11 bases between them. The CDR3 bases are TGTGCCAGCGCCCAAGGGGCCTCTGGAAACACCATATATTTT. As protein: CASAQGASGNTIYF.

The CDR3 nucleotides read TGCGCCAGCAGTGCTGCTGCGGGTCGAAACACTGAAGCTTTCTTT. It yields the protein CASSAAAGRNTEAFF. V and J are TRBV10-1 and TRBJ1-1, with D uncertain. CDR1 is WNHNN, CDR2 SYGVQD, per germline (reference sequence). V lost 4 bases to trimming and J lost 2 bases, with 14 bases between them. This CDR3 contains 15 residues.

This chain joins TRBV18 and TRBJ1-2, with 10 bases aligning to TRBD1. This CDR3 region has 19 residues. The V segment lost 3 bases and the J segment 8 bases; nucleotides outside the gene matches: 21. The germline CDR1 and CDR2 sequences are KGHSH and LQKENI. The chain's CDR3 is CASSPYPPGQGIVYKGYTF. As DNA, the CDR3 is TGTGCCAGCTCACCTTATCCACCGGGACAGGGGATAGTATATAAGGGCTACACCTTC.

The V gene is TRBV5-1, the J gene TRBJ2-1, with 7 bases identical to TRBD2. This CDR3 contains 16 residues. With V trimmed by 0 bases and J by 9 bases, 12 bases remained unmatched. CDR1 SGHRS and CDR2 YFSETQ come from the germline V gene. The CDR3 here is CASSLAGGSGGSEQFF. CDR3 bases: TGCGCCAGCAGCTTGGCCGGTGGTAGCGGCGGGAGTGAGCAGTTCTTC.

This clone has a single count. The genes are TRBV5-4 and TRBJ2-2, with TRBD2 identical over 11 bases. Germline trimming cut 5 bases from V and 4 bases from J; bases unmatched to any gene: 7. The CDR3 length is 16 residues. Germline assignment: CDR1 SGHNT and CDR2 YYREEE (reference sequence). The DNA for the CDR3 is TGTGCCAGCAGGTTGAACCTAGCGGGAGGCACCGGGGAGCTGTTTTTT. Translation gives CASRLNLAGGTGELFF.

The chain couples TRBV9 to TRBJ2-1; maybe TRBD1 (6 bases). V was shortened by 0 bases and J by 1 base, with 8 bases between the two germline ends. Germline V gene sequence: CDR1 SGDLS, CDR2 YYNGEE. There are 15 residues in the CDR3. In nucleotides, the CDR3 is TGTGCCAGCAGCGTAGATCAGGGGTCCTACAATGAGCAGTTCTTC. This translates into CASSVDQGSYNEQFF.

The chain couples TRBV7-3 to TRBJ2-3; TRBD1 aligns across 8 bases. J was trimmed by 6 bases and V by 3 bases; bases with no gene match: 8. This CDR3 is 15 amino acids long. Germline V gives CDR1 SGHTA, CDR2 FQGTGA. The CDR3 region is CASSFSGQGRDTQYF. CDR3 bases: TGTGCCAGCAGCTTCTCCGGACAGGGACGGGATACGCAGTATTTT. Together with reference TRBV7-3 and TRBJ2-3, the CDR3 gives the full variable domain: GAGVSQTPSNKVTEKGKYVELRCDPISGHTALYWYRQSLGQGPEFLIYFQGTGAADDSGLPNDRFFAVRPEGSVSTLKIQRTERGDSAVYLCASSFSGQGRDTQYFGPGTRLTVL.

The V and J genes are TRBV5-1 and TRBJ1-1, with unresolved D. This CDR3 contains 14 residues. Trimming took 2 bases from V and 0 from J, leaving 8 bases between them. Germline V gene data show CDR1 as SGHRS and CDR2 as YFSETQ. CDR3 sequence reads: CASSFNAVNTEAFF. CDR3 nucleotide sequence: TGCGCCAGCAGCTTTAACGCGGTGAACACTGAAGCTTTCTTT.

The genes are TRBV5-1 and TRBJ1-5; TRBD1 matches at 7 bases. Losses at the gene ends were 5 bases for V and 5 bases for J; bases not matched to a gene: 10. This CDR3 comprises 15 residues. Germline CDR1 reads SGHRS; CDR2 reads YFSETQ. The CDR3 DNA reads TGCGCCAGCAGGCAAGGGGGCGCGGTGGATCAGCCCCAGCATTTT. Encoded protein: CASRQGGAVDQPQHF.

Only a few counts were recorded for this clone. V usage is TRBV12-3 or TRBV12-4 and J usage is TRBJ2-7; possible D gene TRBD2, 5 bases. This CDR3 has 13 amino acids. Trimming cost V 5 bases and J 4 bases, with 12 bases left between them. CDR3 in amino acids: CASSTIGRYEQYF. In DNA form, the CDR3 reads TGTGCCAGCAGTACCATTGGGAGATACGAGCAGTACTTC.

This sequence joins TRBV12-3 or TRBV12-4 and TRBJ1-4, with unresolved D. The CDR3 extends over 13 amino acids. The V end was cut by 3 bases, the J end by 8 bases, with 10 bases between. The CDR3 DNA reads as TGTGCCAGCAGTTTGGGAGGAGGGGAAAAACTGTTTTTT. Encoded protein: CASSLGGGEKLFF.

The genes are TRBV4-1 and TRBJ2-7; D is possibly TRBD1 (6 bases). The germline CDR1 and CDR2 sequences are MGHRA and YSYEKL. Deletions cut 4 bases from V and 1 base from J, with 11 bases between. The length of the CDR3 is 14 residues. CDR3 residues: CASSRQGMSYEQYF. The CDR3 DNA sequence: TGCGCCAGCAGCCGTCAGGGGATGTCCTACGAGCAGTACTTC.

This clone showed up just a few times. V is TRBV30 and J is TRBJ1-4; D unresolved. CDR1 is GTSNPN, CDR2 SVGIG, per germline (reference sequence). V dropped 4 bases and J dropped 7 bases, with 16 bases sitting between them. The CDR3 is 14 residues long. CDR3 region: CAWNRVNEGEKLFF. The CDR3 bases are TGTGCCTGGAATCGGGTCAATGAGGGTGAAAAACTGTTTTTT.

The CDR3 reads CASSEDRGAYGYTF. The CDR3 DNA follows: TGTGCCAGCAGTGAGGACAGGGGGGCCTATGGCTACACCTTC. The chain joins TRBV6-4 to TRBJ1-2; 10 positions match TRBD1. V gave up 3 bases and J gave up 4 bases; unmatched junction bases: 2. Germline loops: CDR1 MRHNA, CDR2 SNTAGT. The CDR3 covers 14 residues.

The chain employs TRBV7-3 and TRBJ1-1, with 7 bases that match TRBD1. The germline CDR1 and CDR2 sequences are SGHTA and FQGTGA. V lost 5 bases, J lost 6 bases, and 6 bases stayed unmatched. This CDR3 spans 13 amino acids. The CDR3 nucleotides are TGTGCCAGCAGCATACAGGGGCGGGCTGAAGCTTTCTTT. This codes for CASSIQGRAEAFF.

The CDR3 nucleotides are TGTGCCAGCAGTTACTACGGGACAGCGCACAATCAGCCCCAGCATTTT. Protein sequence: CASSYYGTAHNQPQHF. The chain uses TRBV6-2 or TRBV6-3 and TRBJ1-5, with 7 bases that match TRBD1. The J segment lost 3 bases and the V segment lost 1 base, leaving 6 bases of the junction unmatched. The germline V gene has CDR1 MNHEY and CDR2 SVGEGT. This CDR3 is built from 16 residues.

The V gene is TRBV7-8, the J gene TRBJ1-5; 7 bases align to TRBD1. This CDR3 is 15 amino acids long. Trimming removed 3 bases from V and 0 bases from J; junction bases left unmatched: 2. Germline-derived CDR1 and CDR2 are SGHVS and FQNEAQ. The CDR3 is CASSLGQSSNQPQHF. The CDR3, as DNA: TGTGCCAGCAGCTTGGGACAGTCTAGCAATCAGCCCCAGCATTTT.

The chain combines TRBV28 with TRBJ2-1; 8 bases agree with TRBD1. The CDR3 is 12 amino acids. The V segment lost 7 bases and the J segment 6 bases; nucleotides outside the gene matches: 2. Germline CDR1 MDHEN, CDR2 SYDVKM. Written as DNA, the CDR3 is TGTGCCAGCAAAACAGGGGGCAATGAGCAGTTCTTC. This sequence encodes CASKTGGNEQFF.

The chain couples TRBV15 to TRBJ1-1, with D unclear. V shed 1 base and J shed 0 bases, with 9 bases lying between them. The CDR3 is 15 residues long. Germline values: CDR1 LNHNV, CDR2 YYDKDF (reference sequence). CDR3 in DNA: TGTGCCACCAGCAGAGGGAACAGAGTGAACACTGAAGCTTTCTTT. This encodes CATSRGNRVNTEAFF.

This clone was detected a few times. The J gene is TRBJ2-2, the V gene TRBV5-1; 9 nucleotides align to TRBD2. The germline gives CDR1 SGHRS, CDR2 YFSETQ. The CDR3 is 16 amino acids. The trim removed 7 bases at V and 2 bases at J, leaving 9 bases unmatched. CDR3 DNA: TGCGCCAGCGGAGGGGCTAGCGGGACTAACACCGGGGAGCTGTTTTTT. Translated, it gives CASGGASGTNTGELFF.

CDR3 nucleotides: TGTGCCTGGAGAGGCAGGGAACCCAATTCACCCCTCCACTTT. This gives the protein CAWRGREPNSPLHF. The V and J genes are TRBV30 and TRBJ1-6; D is possibly TRBD1 (5 bases). This CDR3 is 14 amino acids long. CDR1 and CDR2 (germline): GTSNPN, SVGIG (reference sequence). V was trimmed by 3 bases and J by 7 bases, leaving 13 bases between them. Complete variable domain (other parts from reference TRBV30 and TRBJ1-6): SQTIHQWPATLVQPVGSPLSLECTVEGTSNPNLYWYRQAAGRGLQLLFYSVGIGQISSEVPQNLSASRPQDRQFILSSKKLLLSDSGFYLCAWRGREPNSPLHFGNGTRLTVT.

The rearrangement uses TRBV30 and TRBJ1-1; D is ambiguous. Germline values: CDR1 GTSNPN, CDR2 SVGIG (reference sequence). V shed 2 bases and J shed 6 bases, with 7 bases lying between them. The CDR3 totals 11 residues. The CDR3 here is CAWSYSPEAFF. Here the CDR3 DNA reads TGTGCCTGGAGTTACTCGCCTGAAGCTTTCTTT.

The rearrangement uses TRBV29-1 and TRBJ2-7; D perhaps matches TRBD2 (6 bases). The CDR3 runs 15 residues. Per the germline V gene, CDR1 is SQVTM and CDR2 is ANQGSEA. V gave up 4 bases and J gave up 2 bases, with 18 bases separating them. The CDR3 protein is CSVVGGRSGAYEQYF. In DNA, the CDR3 is TGCAGCGTTGTGGGGGGACGTAGCGGAGCCTACGAGCAGTACTTC.

This clone was seen only once. The chain uses TRBV7-6 and TRBJ1-3; TRBD1 matches 8 bases. The V and J ends lost 3 bases and 15 bases, in that order; junction bases with no gene match: 10. This CDR3 spans 13 amino acids. Per germline, CDR1 SGHVS and CDR2 FNYEAQ. DNA of the CDR3: TGTGCCAGCAGCTTTGGCCCCGGACAGGGTACATATTTT. As protein: CASSFGPGQGTYF.

The V call is TRBV27, the J call TRBJ2-1, with D possibly being TRBD1 (6 bases). The V end lost 3 bases, the J end lost 9 bases, and 12 bases lay between the germline ends. Per germline, CDR1 MNHEY and CDR2 SMNVEV (reference sequence). The CDR3 consists of 13 residues. The CDR3: CASSFGQFGEQFF. The CDR3 DNA follows: TGTGCCAGCAGTTTCGGACAGTTTGGTGAGCAGTTCTTC.

The chain recombines TRBV19 with TRBJ2-1; 12 bases are a match to TRBD1. This CDR3 region has 14 residues. V lost 7 bases and J lost 6; bases outside the gene matches: 4. Germline loops: CDR1 LNHDA, CDR2 SQIVND (reference sequence). The DNA of the CDR3 is TGTGCCAGTACCCGGGACAGGGGGCCCAATGAGCAGTTCTTC. Its protein product is CASTRDRGPNEQFF.